This T cell receptor (beta chain) emerged from a study of regulatory T cells in long-lasting Graves disease. Study-level results: Persistent disease favored TRBV28, TRBJ1-2 and TRBJ2-5.

Time point given: newly diagnosed GD, antithyroid drugs for less than 3 months. The TCR library was made from RNA extracted from PBMCs. In its sample, this clonotype was seen many times. The antigen remains undetermined. Germline CDR1 MDHEN, CDR2 SYDVKM. The junction had 10 bases not matched to a gene; V was cut back by 6 bases and J by 6 bases. This CDR3 region has 16 residues. Libraries of TCR beta came from iRepertoire HTBI primers plus Arm-PCR of CDR3 regions. TCRdb reanalysed the multiplex PCR reads using MiXCR and keeps one entry per CDR3 protein. The sample holds around 500,000 distinct CDR3 sequences, about 16% seen once. This sample also appeared in a second study, on T cells in Graves' hyperthyroidism and ophthalmopathy. That source reports: Those patients with uncontrolled infection, other autoimmune disease, pregnancy or lactation were excluded. TCR CDR3 regions were first amplified by RT-PCR with HTBI primers. Blood also held most thyroid clonotypes expanded beyond 0.001.

The receptor comes from a woman aged 35-65 years with Graves disease. The material sequenced was peripheral blood mononuclear cells (PBMCs), taken at new diagnosis, from a patient treated with antithyroid drugs. The chain combines TRBV28 with TRBJ2-2, with 10 bases fitting TRBD1. The CDR3 DNA is TGTGCCAGCAGCCCGACAGGGGGCGCTCGATCCGGGGAGCTGTTTTTT. Encoded protein: CASSPTGGARSGELFF.